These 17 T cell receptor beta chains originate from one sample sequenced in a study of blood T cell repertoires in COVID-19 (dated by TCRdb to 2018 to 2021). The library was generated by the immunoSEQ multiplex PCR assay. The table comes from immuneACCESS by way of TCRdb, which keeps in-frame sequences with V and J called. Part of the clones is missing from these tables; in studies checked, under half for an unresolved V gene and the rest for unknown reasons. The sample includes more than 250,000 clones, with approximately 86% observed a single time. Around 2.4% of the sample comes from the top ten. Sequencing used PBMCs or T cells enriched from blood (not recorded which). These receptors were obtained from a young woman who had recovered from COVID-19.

CDR3 in amino acids: CASNSGRQVLRFNTEAFF. The CDR3, as DNA: TGCGCCAGCAACTCCGGTAGACAGGTACTTCGCTTCAACACTGAAGCTTTCTTT. The chain uses TRBV5-1 and TRBJ1-1, with D maybe TRBD1 (6 bases). Trimming shortened V by 6 bases and J by 2 bases, and 26 bases separated the two germline ends. The CDR3 totals 18 residues. CDR1 and CDR2 (germline): SGHRS, YFSETQ.

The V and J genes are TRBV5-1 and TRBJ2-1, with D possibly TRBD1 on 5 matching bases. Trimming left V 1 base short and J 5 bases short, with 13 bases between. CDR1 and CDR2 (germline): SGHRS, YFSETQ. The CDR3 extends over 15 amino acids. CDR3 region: CASSLRAGSDNEQFF. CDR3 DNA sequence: TGCGCCAGCAGCTTGCGGGCAGGGTCCGACAATGAGCAGTTCTTC.

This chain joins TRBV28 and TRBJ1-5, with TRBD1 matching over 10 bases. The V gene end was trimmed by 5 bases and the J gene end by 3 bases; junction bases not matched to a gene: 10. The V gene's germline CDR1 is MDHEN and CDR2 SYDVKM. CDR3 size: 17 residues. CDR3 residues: CASSIAAGTGANQPQHF. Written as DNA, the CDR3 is TGTGCCAGCAGTATCGCCGCCGGGACAGGGGCCAATCAGCCCCAGCATTTT.

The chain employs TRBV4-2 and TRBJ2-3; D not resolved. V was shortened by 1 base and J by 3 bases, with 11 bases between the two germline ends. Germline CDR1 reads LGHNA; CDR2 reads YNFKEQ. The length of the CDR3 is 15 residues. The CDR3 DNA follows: TGTGCCAGCAGCCAAGTCCCGACACAAACAGATACGCAGTATTTT. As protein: CASSQVPTQTDTQYF.

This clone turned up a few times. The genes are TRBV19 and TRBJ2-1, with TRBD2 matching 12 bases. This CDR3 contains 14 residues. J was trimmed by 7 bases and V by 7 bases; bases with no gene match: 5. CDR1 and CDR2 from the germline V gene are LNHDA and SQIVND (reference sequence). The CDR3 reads CASTTSGSVNEQFF. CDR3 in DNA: TGTGCCAGTACGACTAGCGGGAGCGTGAATGAGCAGTTCTTC.

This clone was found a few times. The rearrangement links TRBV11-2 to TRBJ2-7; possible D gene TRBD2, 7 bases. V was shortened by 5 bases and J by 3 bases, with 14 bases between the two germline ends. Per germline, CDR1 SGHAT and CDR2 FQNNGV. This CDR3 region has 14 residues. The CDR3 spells CASSPRGGGYEQYF. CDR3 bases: TGTGCCAGCAGCCCCCGGGGAGGGGGCTACGAGCAGTACTTC.

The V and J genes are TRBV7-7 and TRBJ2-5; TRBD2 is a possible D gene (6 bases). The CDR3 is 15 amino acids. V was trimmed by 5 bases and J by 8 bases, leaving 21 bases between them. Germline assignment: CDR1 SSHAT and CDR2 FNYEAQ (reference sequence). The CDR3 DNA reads TGTGCCAGCAGCCCCCTGGGCGGGGTGCTGACAACCCAGTACTTC. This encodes CASSPLGGVLTTQYF.

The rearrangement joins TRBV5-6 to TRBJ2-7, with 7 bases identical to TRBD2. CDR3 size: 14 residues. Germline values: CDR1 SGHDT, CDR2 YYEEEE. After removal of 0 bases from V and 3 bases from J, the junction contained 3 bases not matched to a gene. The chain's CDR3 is CASSLGAGFYEQYF. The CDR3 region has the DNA TGTGCCAGCAGCTTGGGAGCGGGATTCTACGAGCAGTACTTC.

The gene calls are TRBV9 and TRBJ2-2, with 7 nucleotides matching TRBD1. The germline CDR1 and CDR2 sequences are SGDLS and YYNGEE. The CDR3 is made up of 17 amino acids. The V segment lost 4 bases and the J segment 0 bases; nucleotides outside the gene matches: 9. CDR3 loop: CASSLTRQGTNTGELFF. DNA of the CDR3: TGTGCCAGCAGCCTCACAAGACAGGGCACGAACACCGGGGAGCTGTTTTTT. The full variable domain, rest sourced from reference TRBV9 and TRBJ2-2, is DSGVTQTPKHLITATGQRVTLRCSPRSGDLSVYWYQQSLDQGLQFLIQYYNGEERAKGNILERFSAQQFPDLHSELNLSSLELGDSALYFCASSLTRQGTNTGELFFGEGSRLTVL.

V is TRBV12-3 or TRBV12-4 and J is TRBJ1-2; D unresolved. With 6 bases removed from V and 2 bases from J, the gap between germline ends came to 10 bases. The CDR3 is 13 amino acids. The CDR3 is CASSPTVNYGYTF. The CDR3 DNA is TGTGCCAGCAGCCCCACAGTGAACTATGGCTACACCTTC.

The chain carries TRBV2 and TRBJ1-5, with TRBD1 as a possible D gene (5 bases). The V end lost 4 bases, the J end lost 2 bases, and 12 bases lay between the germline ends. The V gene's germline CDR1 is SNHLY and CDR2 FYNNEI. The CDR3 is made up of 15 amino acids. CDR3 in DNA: TGTGCCAGCAGTGGGCAAGGCAGGGGCAATCAGCCCCAGCATTTT. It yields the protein CASSGQGRGNQPQHF. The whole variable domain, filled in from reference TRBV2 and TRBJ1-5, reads EPEVTQTPSHQVTQMGQEVILRCVPISNHLYFYWYRQILGQKVEFLVSFYNNEISEKSEIFDDQFSVERPDGSNFTLKIRSTKLEDSAMYFCASSGQGRGNQPQHFGDGTRLSIL.

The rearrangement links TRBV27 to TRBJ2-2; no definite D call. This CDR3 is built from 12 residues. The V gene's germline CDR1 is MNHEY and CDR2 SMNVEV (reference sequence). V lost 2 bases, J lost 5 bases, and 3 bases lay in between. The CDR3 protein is CASSLITGELFF. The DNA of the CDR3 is TGTGCCAGCAGTTTAATAACCGGGGAGCTGTTTTTT.

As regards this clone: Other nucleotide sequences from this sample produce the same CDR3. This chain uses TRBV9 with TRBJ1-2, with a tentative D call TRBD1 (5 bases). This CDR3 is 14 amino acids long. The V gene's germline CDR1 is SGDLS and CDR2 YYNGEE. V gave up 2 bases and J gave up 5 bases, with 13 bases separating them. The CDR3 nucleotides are TGTGCCAGCAGCGTGGGCCAGGGATTGTATGGCTACACCTTC. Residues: CASSVGQGLYGYTF.

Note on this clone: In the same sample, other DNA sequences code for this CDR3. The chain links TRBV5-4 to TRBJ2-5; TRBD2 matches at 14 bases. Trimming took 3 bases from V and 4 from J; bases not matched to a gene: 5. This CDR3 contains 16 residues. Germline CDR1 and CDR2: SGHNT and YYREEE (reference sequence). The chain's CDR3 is CASSSRLAGGGETQYF. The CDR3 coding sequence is TGTGCCAGCAGCTCGAGACTAGCGGGAGGGGGAGAGACCCAGTACTTC.

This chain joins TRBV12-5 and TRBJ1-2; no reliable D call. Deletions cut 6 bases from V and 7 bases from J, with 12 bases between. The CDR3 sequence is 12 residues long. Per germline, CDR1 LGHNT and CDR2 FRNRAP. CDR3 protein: CASGTRVGGYTF. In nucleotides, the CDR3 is TGTGCTAGTGGCACTAGGGTTGGTGGCTACACCTTC. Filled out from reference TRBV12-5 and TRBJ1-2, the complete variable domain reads DARVTQTPRHKVTEMGQEVTMRCQPILGHNTVFWYRQTMMQGLELLAYFRNRAPLDDSGMPKDRFSAEMPDATLATLKIQPSEPRDSAVYFCASGTRVGGYTFGSGTRLTVV.

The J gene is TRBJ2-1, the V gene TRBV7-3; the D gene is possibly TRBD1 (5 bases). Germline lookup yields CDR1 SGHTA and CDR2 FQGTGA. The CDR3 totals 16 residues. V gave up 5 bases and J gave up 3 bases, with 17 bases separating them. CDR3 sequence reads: CASSPAYSRGYNEQFF. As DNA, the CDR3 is TGTGCCAGCAGCCCAGCGTATTCTAGGGGCTACAATGAGCAGTTCTTC.

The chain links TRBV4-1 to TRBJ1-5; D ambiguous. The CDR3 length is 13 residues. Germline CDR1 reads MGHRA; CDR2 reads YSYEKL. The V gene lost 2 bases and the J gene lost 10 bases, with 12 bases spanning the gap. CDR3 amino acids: CASSQWAIGPQHF. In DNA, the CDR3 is TGCGCCAGCAGCCAATGGGCCATCGGTCCCCAGCATTTT.